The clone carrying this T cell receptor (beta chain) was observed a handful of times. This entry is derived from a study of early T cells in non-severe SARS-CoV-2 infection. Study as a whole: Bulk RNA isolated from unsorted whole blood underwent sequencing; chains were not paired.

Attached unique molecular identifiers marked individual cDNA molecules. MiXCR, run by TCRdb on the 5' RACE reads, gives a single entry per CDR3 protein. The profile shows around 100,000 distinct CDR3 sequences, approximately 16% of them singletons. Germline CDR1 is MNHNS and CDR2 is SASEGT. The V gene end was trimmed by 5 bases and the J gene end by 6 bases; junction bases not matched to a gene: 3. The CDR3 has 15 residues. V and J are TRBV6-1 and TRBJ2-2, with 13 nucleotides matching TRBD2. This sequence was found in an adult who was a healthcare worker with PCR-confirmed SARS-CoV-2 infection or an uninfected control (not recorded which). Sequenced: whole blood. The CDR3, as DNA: TGTGCCAGCAGTACTAGCGGGGGGGCGCCCGGGGAGCTGTTTTTT. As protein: CASSTSGGAPGELFF.